Reported below is one TCR beta chain. What it binds is not known. Germline V CDR1 and CDR2: LGHNA, YNFKEQ. The CDR3 sequence is 15 residues long. V was clipped by 7 bases and J by 0 bases, with 12 bases between them. This specimen comes from a study of T-cell memory formation after mild COVID-19. TCRdb reanalysed the 5' RACE reads using MiXCR and keeps one entry per CDR3 protein. The sample lists fewer than 550,000 distinct CDR3 sequences; 20% were seen once. Regarding the study as a whole: Contracting clones, day 15 to 85, had balanced CD4/CD8, and later expanders favored CD4+.

The chain links TRBV4-2 to TRBJ2-2; D is possibly TRBD2 (6 bases). The clonotype originates from an adult woman who had mild COVID-19 (a few samples of this study predate the infection). Cell type and time point are not known. The sequenced material came from PBMCs or a T cell subset sorted from them (not recorded which). The CDR3 is CASNLIAANTGELFF. In DNA form, the CDR3 reads TGTGCCAGCAACCTCATAGCGGCGAACACCGGGGAGCTGTTTTTT.